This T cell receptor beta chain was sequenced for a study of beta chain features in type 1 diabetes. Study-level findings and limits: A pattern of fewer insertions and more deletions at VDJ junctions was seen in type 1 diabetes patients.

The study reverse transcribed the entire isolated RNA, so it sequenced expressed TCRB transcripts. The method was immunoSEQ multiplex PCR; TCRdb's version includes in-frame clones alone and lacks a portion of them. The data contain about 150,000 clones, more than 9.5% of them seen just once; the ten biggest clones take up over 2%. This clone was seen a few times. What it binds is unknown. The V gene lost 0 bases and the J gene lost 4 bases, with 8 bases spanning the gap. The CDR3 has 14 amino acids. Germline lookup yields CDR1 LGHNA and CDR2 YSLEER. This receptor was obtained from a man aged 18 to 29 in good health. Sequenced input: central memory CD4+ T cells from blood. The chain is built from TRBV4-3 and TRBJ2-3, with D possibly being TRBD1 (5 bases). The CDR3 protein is CASSQDHRSDTQYF. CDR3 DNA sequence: TGCGCCAGCAGCCAAGATCACAGGTCAGATACGCAGTATTTT.